The clone carrying this TCR beta chain was picked up many times. Its matching antigen is unknown. The sample is drawn from a study of identical twins. Study outcomes and limitations: Instead of following the same donors, the conclusions were based on cross-sectional statistical analysis. Insertion counts were lower in abundant cord blood beta clonotypes, a trend that memory repertoires did not show. It was possible that invariant MAIT and iNKT cells partly confounded the zero-insertion analyses.

Among all donors, each was a healthy Caucasian. The germline CDR1 and CDR2 sequences are MNHNS and SASEGT. V lost 6 bases and J lost 3; bases outside the gene matches: 4. The CDR3 totals 15 residues. MiXCR, applied by TCRdb to the 5' RACE reads, yields one record per CDR3 protein. The sample includes approximately 890,000 distinct CDR3 sequences, around an eighth of them seen just once. This same sample was also taken into another study, of yellow fever vaccine responses in identical twins.

The receptor's source is a woman under 30 in good health. The rearrangement uses TRBV6-1 and TRBJ2-1; 11 bases fit TRBD2. The sequencing input was PBMCs. For the CDR3, the DNA is TGTGCCAGCAGAGAGGGACTAGCGGTCTACAATGAGCAGTTCTTC. It codes for CASREGLAVYNEQFF.